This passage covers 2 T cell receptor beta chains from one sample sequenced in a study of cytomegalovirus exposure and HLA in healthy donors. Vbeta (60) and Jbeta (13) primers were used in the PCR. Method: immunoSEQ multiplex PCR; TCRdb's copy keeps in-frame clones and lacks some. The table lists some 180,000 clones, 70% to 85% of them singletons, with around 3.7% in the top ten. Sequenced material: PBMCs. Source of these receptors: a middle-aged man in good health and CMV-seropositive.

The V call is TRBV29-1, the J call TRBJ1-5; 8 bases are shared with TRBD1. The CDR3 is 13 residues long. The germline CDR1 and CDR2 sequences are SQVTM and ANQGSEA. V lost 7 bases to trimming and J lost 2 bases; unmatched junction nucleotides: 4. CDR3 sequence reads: CSAADRGNQPQHF. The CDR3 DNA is TGCAGCGCCGCGGACAGGGGCAATCAGCCCCAGCATTTT.

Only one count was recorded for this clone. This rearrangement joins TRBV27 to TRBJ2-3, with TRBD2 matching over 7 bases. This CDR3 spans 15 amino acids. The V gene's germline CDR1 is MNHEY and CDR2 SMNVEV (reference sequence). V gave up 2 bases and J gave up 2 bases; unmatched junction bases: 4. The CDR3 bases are TGTGCCAGCAGTTTACAAGGGACTATCACAGATACGCAGTATTTT. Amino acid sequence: CASSLQGTITDTQYF.